The T cell receptor beta chain described here comes from a study of T cells expressing NK-cell markers. This CDR3 has 15 residues. Germline loops: CDR1 SGHRS, CDR2 YFSETQ. TCRdb re-analyzed the 5' RACE reads; it lists each CDR3 protein once, without DNA. The sample totals 350,000 to 400,000 distinct CDR3 sequences. This TCR was sampled from a woman aged 50 to 60 in good health. The chain links TRBV5-1 to TRBJ1-3. The sample was blood T cells: a sorted CD56 or NKG2C T cell subset, CD4+ or CD8+ T cells, or bulk PBMC T cells (not recorded which). Here the CDR3 reads CASSLGSNSGNTIYF. Full variable domain (outside the CDR3, taken from reference TRBV5-1 and TRBJ1-3): KAGVTQTPRYLIKTRGQQVTLSCSPISGHRSVSWYQQTPGQGLQFLFEYFSETQRNKGNFPGRFSGRQFSNSRSEMNVSTLELGDSALYLCASSLGSNSGNTIYFGEGSWLTVV.